These 8 T cell receptor beta chains were sequenced from one sample in a study of shared T cell receptors in the human thymus. The assay was immunoSEQ multiplex PCR, and TCRdb's table has in-frame clones only and misses some. This sample has roughly 710,000 clones, with approximately 85% found just once. These data were also filed under a second study, of human thymus T cells.

The sequenced sample was thymocytes. These receptors all stem from a girl less than two years old with a congenital heart defect.

The V call is TRBV28, the J call TRBJ1-1; 7 nucleotides match TRBD1. V trimming: 3 bases; J trimming: 0 bases; junction bases outside the gene matches: 10. Germline CDR1 reads MDHEN; CDR2 reads SYDVKM. This CDR3 is 17 amino acids long. The DNA for the CDR3 is TGTGCCAGCAGTTTTACGGACAGGCGGCCTCTGAACACTGAAGCTTTCTTT. Amino acid sequence: CASSFTDRRPLNTEAFF.

V gene TRBV28 combines with J gene TRBJ1-4; weak D call: TRBD1 (5 bases). The CDR3 has 15 amino acids. Trimming cost V 2 bases and J 7 bases, with 14 bases left between them. In germline, CDR1 is MDHEN, CDR2 SYDVKM. This CDR3 is CASSLRRDSGEKLFF. CDR3 DNA sequence: TGTGCCAGCAGTTTACGCCGGGACTCGGGTGAAAAACTGTTTTTT.

This chain joins TRBV28 and TRBJ2-7, with D perhaps matching TRBD1 (6 bases). V shed 5 bases and J shed 4 bases, with 21 bases lying between them. The V gene's germline CDR1 is MDHEN and CDR2 SYDVKM. This CDR3 has 16 residues. CDR3 protein: CASSQKTGIGVYEQYF. The CDR3 region has the DNA TGTGCCAGCAGTCAGAAAACAGGGATTGGAGTATACGAGCAGTACTTC.

The chain joins TRBV15 to TRBJ2-1; 10 bases agree with TRBD2. CDR1 and CDR2 (germline): LNHNV, YYDKDF (reference sequence). CDR3 length: 16 amino acids. Unmatched junction bases numbered 3, after V lost 0 bases and J lost 4 bases. The CDR3 region is CATSRDPLAGYNEQFF. CDR3 in DNA: TGTGCCACCAGCAGAGACCCACTAGCGGGGTACAATGAGCAGTTCTTC.

This clone turned up a few times. The chain is built from TRBV5-6 and TRBJ1-1; TRBD1 agrees at 8 bases. Germline CDR1 SGHDT, CDR2 YYEEEE. CDR3 length equals 12 residues. V shed 4 bases, J shed 8 bases, and the junction held 4 bases outside the gene matches. The CDR3 spells CASSPRGLEAFF. CDR3 bases: TGTGCCAGCAGCCCCAGGGGGCTAGAAGCTTTCTTT.

The rearrangement uses TRBV28 and TRBJ1-5; possibly TRBD1 for D (5 bases). CDR3 length equals 14 residues. The germline V and J ends were trimmed by 7 bases and 1 base, with 11 bases remaining between them. Germline lookup yields CDR1 MDHEN and CDR2 SYDVKM. The CDR3: CASTPDKSNQPQHF. The CDR3, as DNA: TGTGCCAGCACTCCGGACAAGAGCAATCAGCCCCAGCATTTT.

The chain is built from TRBV4-1 and TRBJ1-2; D is unclear. Trimming left V 1 base short and J 7 bases short, with 13 bases between. The germline V gene has CDR1 MGHRA and CDR2 YSYEKL. The CDR3 sequence is 14 residues long. CDR3 residues: CASSQVGVSGGYTF. CDR3 in DNA: TGCGCCAGCAGCCAAGTCGGGGTCTCTGGTGGCTACACCTTC.

This rearrangement joins TRBV13 to TRBJ2-5; 12 bases fit TRBD2. This CDR3 has 16 residues. V was clipped by 5 bases and J by 5 bases; unmatched bases: 9. Germline loops: CDR1 PRHDT, CDR2 FYEKMQ (reference sequence). CDR3 in amino acids: CASSTRTSGDEETQYF. CDR3 nucleotides: TGTGCCAGCAGCACTCGGACTAGCGGGGATGAGGAGACCCAGTACTTC. Using reference TRBV13 and TRBJ2-5 for the parts outside the CDR3, the full variable domain is AAGVIQSPRHLIKEKRETATLKCYPIPRHDTVYWYQQGPGQDPQFLISFYEKMQSDKGSIPDRFSAQQFSDYHSELNMSSLELGDSALYFCASSTRTSGDEETQYFGPGTRLLVL.